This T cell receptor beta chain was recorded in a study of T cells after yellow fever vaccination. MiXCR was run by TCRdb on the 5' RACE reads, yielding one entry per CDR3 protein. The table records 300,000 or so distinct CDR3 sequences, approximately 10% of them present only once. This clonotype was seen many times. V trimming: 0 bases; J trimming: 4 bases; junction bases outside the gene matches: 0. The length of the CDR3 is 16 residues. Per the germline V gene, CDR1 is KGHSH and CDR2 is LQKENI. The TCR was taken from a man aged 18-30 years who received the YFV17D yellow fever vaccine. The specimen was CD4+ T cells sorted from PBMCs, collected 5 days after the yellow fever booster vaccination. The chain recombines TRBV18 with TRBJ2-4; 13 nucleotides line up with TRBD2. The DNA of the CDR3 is TGTGCCAGCTCACCACCGGGACTAGCGGGGAAAAACATTCAGTACTTC. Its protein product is CASSPPGLAGKNIQYF.